This T cell receptor beta chain was captured by sequencing in a study of siplizumab effects on memory and regulatory T cells. Some clones are missing from TCRdb's copy, which holds only in-frame ones; the method was immunoSEQ multiplex PCR. The data contain about 50,000 clones, about 94% of them singletons. Whole-study findings and limits: The apparent diversity of naive T cells exceeded that of memory cells, and naive T cells seemed to make a major contribution to the alloresponse. Most proliferating CD4+ or CD8+ clones, roughly 80-97%, had no naive or memory assignment. Whether proliferating Tregs in siplizumab cultures suppress was not functionally confirmed.

Worth noting for this clone: Its antigen is as yet unknown.

Sequencing was done on a sample of CD8+ T cells sorted from blood. The sequence was collected from a human donor in good health.

The CDR3 region is CASSYEDSVYEQYF. CDR3 DNA sequence: TGTGCCAGCAGTTACGAGGACAGCGTCTACGAGCAGTACTTC. The J gene is TRBJ2-7, the V gene TRBV6-6, with D perhaps TRBD1 (6 bases). Trimming left V 2 bases short and J 3 bases short, with 11 bases between. This CDR3 has 14 amino acids. From germline, CDR1 is MNHNY and CDR2 SVGAGI (reference sequence).